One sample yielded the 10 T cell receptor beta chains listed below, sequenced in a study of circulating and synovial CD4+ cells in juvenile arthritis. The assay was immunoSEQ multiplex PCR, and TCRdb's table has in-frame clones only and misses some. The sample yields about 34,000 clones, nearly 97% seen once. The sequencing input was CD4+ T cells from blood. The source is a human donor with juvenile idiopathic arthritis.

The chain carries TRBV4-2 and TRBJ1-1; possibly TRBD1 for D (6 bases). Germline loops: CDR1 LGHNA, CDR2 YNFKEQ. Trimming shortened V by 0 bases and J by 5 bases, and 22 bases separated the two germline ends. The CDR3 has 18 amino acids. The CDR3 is CASSQDHVITGLITEAFF. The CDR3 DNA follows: TGTGCCAGCAGCCAAGATCATGTTATCACAGGGTTGATAACTGAAGCTTTCTTT.

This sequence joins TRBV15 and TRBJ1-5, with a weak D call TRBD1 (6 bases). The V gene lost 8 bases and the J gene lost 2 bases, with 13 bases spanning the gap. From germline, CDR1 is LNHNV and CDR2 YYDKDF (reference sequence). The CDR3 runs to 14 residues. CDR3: CATVSGGGNQPQHF. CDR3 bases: TGTGCCACCGTCTCGGGGGGCGGCAATCAGCCCCAGCATTTT.

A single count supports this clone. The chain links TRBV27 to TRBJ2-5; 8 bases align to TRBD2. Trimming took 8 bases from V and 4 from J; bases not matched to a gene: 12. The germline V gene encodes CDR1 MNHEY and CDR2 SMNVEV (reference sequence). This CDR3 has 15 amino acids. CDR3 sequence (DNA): TGTGCCAGCTGGTCACGGGAGGGCCGCGGAGAGACCCAGTACTTC. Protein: CASWSREGRGETQYF.

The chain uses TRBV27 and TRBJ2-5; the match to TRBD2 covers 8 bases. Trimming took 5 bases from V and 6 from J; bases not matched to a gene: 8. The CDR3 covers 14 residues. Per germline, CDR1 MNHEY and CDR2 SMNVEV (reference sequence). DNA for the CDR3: TGTGCCAGCAGTCCGAGCGGGAGTGGGAAGACCCAGTACTTC. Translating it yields CASSPSGSGKTQYF.

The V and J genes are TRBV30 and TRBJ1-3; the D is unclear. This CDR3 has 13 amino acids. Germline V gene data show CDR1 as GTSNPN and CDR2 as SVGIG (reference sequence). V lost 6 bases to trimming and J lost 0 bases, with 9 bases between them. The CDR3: CACPASSGNTIYF. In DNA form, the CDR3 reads TGTGCCTGCCCAGCGAGCTCTGGAAACACCATATATTTT.

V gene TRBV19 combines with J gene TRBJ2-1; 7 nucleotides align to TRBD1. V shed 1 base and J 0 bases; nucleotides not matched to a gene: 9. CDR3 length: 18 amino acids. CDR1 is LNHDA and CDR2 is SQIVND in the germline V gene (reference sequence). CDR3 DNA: TGTGCCAGTAGTATAGCGGTCGGACAGGCGAACTCCTACAATGAGCAGTTCTTC. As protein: CASSIAVGQANSYNEQFF.

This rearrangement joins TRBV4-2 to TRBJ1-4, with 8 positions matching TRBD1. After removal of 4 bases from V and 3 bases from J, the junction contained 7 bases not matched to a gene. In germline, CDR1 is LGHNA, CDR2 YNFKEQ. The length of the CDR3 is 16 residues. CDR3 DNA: TGTGCCAGCAGCCCGAGTCACAGGGGGGCTAATGAAAAACTGTTTTTT. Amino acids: CASSPSHRGANEKLFF.

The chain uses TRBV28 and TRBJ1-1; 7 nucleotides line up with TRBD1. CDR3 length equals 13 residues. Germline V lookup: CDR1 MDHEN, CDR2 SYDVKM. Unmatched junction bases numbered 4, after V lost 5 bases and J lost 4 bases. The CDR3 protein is CASSLQGSTEAFF. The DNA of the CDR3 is TGTGCCAGCAGTCTACAGGGGAGCACTGAAGCTTTCTTT.

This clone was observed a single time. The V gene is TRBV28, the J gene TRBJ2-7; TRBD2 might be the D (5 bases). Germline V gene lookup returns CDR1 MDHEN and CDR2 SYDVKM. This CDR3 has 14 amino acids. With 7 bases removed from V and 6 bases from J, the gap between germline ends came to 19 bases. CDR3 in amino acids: CASNPPRVVGEQYF. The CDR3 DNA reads TGTGCCAGCAACCCTCCGCGGGTAGTAGGCGAGCAGTACTTC.

The CDR3 DNA sequence: TGTGCCAGCAGTCCCCTGGGGCCAGGAGATACGCAGTATTTT. This translates into CASSPLGPGDTQYF. This sequence joins TRBV28 and TRBJ2-3; D possibly corresponds to TRBD1 (5 bases). The CDR3 covers 14 residues. Germline V lookup: CDR1 MDHEN, CDR2 SYDVKM. Trimming took off 5 bases at V and 5 bases at J, with 14 bases between the two ends.